This section outlines one T cell receptor (beta chain) sequence together with its context. Authors' methods: Quantification of nucleated cells was approximated via reference gene primer amplification. Profiling relied on immunoSEQ multiplex PCR, and the TCRdb table lists in-frame clones only, not all of them. V, J and clone size are those of that table, while D and trimming were read from the DNA. The repertoire consists of roughly 29,000 clones, with over 75% occurring once and the leading ten covering more than 15%. Germline loops: CDR1 DFQATT, CDR2 SNEGSKA (reference sequence). The CDR3 contains 17 residues. Unmatched junction bases numbered 9, after V lost 3 bases and J lost 0 bases. The source of the sample is a study of blood T cell repertoires in COVID-19. Study overall: Samples taken during acute and convalescent COVID-19 were collected in the United States, Italy and Spain. Sources were T cells, B-cell-depleted T cells, or PBMCs; the material itself was cDNA or gDNA.

Sample: peripheral blood. This clonotype originated in a woman aged 55-75 years with acute or convalescent COVID-19. This rearrangement joins TRBV20-1 to TRBJ2-3; 10 nucleotides agree with TRBD2. CDR3 nucleotides: TGCAGTGCTAGTCCGGTCTTAGCGGGGGGTAGCACAGATACGCAGTATTTT. This translates into CSASPVLAGGSTDTQYF.